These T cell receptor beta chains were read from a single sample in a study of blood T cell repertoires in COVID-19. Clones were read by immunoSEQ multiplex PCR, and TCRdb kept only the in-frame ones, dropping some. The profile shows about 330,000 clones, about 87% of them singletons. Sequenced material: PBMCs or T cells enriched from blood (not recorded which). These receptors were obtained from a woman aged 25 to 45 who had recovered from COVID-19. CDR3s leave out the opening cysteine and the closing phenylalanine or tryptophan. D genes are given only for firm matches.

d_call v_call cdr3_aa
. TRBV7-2 ASGERGPNTGELF
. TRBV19 ASTPYDTGNQPQH
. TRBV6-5 ASSYSRGIGTEAF
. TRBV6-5 ASSLAASYNSPLH
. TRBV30 AWAPGSGDSPLH
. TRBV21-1 ASTNKTGRNNEQF
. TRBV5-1 ASSLVSTSRGGYT
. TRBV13 ASSLGISSPLH
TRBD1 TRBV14 ASSPNLLGQGFEQY
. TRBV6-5 ASSRQVSNQPQH
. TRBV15 ATSRTGQNTGELF
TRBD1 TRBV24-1 ATSDPGGGNTQY
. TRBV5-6 ASSLLQGNYGYT
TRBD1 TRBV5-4 ASSLAGTGVGEQF
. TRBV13 ASSTAGIREKLF
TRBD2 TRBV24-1 ATSDSTAGDTDTQY
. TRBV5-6 ASSSWGGATVGDSPLH
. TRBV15 ATSIVHTEAF
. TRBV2 ASSETWISGNSPLH
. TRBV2 ASTPGVGSYGYT
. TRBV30 AWSWGGSTGAF
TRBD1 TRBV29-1 SVARTGIGYT
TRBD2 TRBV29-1 SVEGTSGRFYEQY
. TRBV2 ASSRASEQY
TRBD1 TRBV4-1 ASSQGPRDRDNSPLH
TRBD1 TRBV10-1 ATGTGGETQY
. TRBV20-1 SASLGHGGNTIY
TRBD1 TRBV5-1 ASSSGQGGYNEQF
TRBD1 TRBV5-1 ASSLDRGQVGYT
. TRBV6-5 ASSYSLLGPNNEQF
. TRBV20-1 SAPLGPLLH
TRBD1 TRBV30 AWSLGGQGFDSPLH
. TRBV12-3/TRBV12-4 ASRGENNEQF
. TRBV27 ASSLFVAGQAF
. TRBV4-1 ASSQVFVYNSPLH
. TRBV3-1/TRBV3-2 ASSQDYSANTEAF
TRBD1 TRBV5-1 ASSPGDRGLYGYT
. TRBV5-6 ASSLGARSYEQY
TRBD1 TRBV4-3 ASSQGTGVTLGGSPLH
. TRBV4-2 ASSQDPGQPNTEAF
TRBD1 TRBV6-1 ASSEEDRGNGYT
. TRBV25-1 ASTDDRYTEAF
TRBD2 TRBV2 ASSDVTSFETQY
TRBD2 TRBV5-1 ASSYTGTSNAVDTQY
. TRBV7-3 ASSLRGRGSNTEAF
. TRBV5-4 ASKKQGYEKLF
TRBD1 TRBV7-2 ASSRGWGQGISGANVLT
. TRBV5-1 ASNGRTGSTNEKLF
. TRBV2 ASKGVGDYEQY
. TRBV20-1 SVRLVETQY
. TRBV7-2 ASSLGGRTGELF
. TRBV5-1 ASSLVNRDTQY